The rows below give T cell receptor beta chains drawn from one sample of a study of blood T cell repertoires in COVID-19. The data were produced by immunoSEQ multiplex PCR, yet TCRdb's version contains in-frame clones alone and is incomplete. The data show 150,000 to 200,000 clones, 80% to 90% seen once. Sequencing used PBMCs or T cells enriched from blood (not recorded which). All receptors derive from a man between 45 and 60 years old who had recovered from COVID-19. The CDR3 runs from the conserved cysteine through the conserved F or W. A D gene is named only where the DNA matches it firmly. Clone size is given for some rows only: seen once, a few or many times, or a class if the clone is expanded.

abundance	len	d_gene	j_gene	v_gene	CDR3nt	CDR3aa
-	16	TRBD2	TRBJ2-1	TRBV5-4	TGTGCCAGCAGCCTAGGGACTAGCGGGGGGAACAATGAGCAGTTCTTC	CASSLGTSGGNNEQFF
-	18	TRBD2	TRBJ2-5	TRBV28	TGTGCCAGCAGTTTATTGGCTAGCGGGGGGGCTAACCAAGAGACCCAGTACTTC	CASSLLASGGANQETQYF
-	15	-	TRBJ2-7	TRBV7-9	TGTGCCAGCAGCTCAGGAGGGGCTGCGTCCTACGAGCAGTACTTC	CASSSGGAASYEQYF
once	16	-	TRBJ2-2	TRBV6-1	TGTGCCAGCAGTGACCCCCGGGGGAGAAACACCGGGGAGCTGTTTTTT	CASSDPRGRNTGELFF
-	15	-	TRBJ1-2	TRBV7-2	TGTGCCAGCAGCTTAGCTGGGACATTAAACTATGGCTACACCTTC	CASSLAGTLNYGYTF
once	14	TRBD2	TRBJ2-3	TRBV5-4	TGTGCCAGCAGCTCGGGGGGGCAGGTAGATACGCAGTATTTT	CASSSGGQVDTQYF
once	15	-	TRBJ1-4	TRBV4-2	TGTGCCAGCAGCCAAGAGGGCAGGGCGACTGAAAAACTGTTTTTT	CASSQEGRATEKLFF
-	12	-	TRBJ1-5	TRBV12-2	TGTGCAAGTCGCTCAGGGGCTCAGCCCCAGCATTTT	CASRSGAQPQHF
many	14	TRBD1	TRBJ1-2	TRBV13	TGTGCCAGCAGCTTAGGCACAGGGGACTATGGCTACACCTTC	CASSLGTGDYGYTF
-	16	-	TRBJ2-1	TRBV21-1	TGTGCCAGCGGGCGTTCTGACAGGGGGCGTTTATTTGAGCAGTTCTTC	CASGRSDRGRLFEQFF
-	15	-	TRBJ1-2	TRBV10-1	TGCGCCAGCAGTGAGTCCAGTGTGGCGGGATTCGGCTACACCTTC	CASSESSVAGFGYTF